This T cell receptor (beta chain) came from a study of early T cells in non-severe SARS-CoV-2 infection (dated by TCRdb to the early 2020s). Broadly, across the study: TCR sequencing used bulk RNA from unsorted whole blood, so alpha and beta chains could not be paired. The study at large found these results: VDJdb matching was skewed toward anti-spike CD8 responses, so virus-specific expansions were likely underestimated and private and CD4 specificities were missed.

This was a case-control study nested in a cohort of healthcare workers in London, UK, who had nasopharyngeal swab PCR tests and blood samples taken every week. Between 23 and 31 March 2020, the week of the UK lockdown, healthcare workers were enrolled and then followed up weekly for as long as 16 weeks. This clonotype came up many times. It lacks a known antigen. The sample holds no much larger clone one base away, and base qualities are not on file. The CDR3 numbers 15 residues from cysteine through phenylalanine. The retained sequence is limited to the CDR3, 45 bases, with the frame set at the first base. CDR1 and CDR2 are drawn from the germline V gene: MDHEN, SYDVKM. V is shortened by 3 bases, J by 0 bases, and the region joining them spans 8 bases. Receptor amplification or capture employed 5' RACE. TCRdb lists the instrument as NextSeq 500. To correct for sequencing error and PCR bias, the TCR library protocol tagged individual cDNA molecules with unique molecular identifiers. Both TCR alpha and beta chains were sequenced, and tight co-correlation was observed between alpha and beta sequence abundances in each sample. Under the source paper's analysis protocol: V gene, J gene and CDR3 annotation of TCR sequences was performed with Decombinator V4. Expanded TCRs were defined as changing significantly between any two time points under a Poisson model with p below 0.0001. TCR abundances were normalised to the total number of TCRs sequenced per sample and were expressed as counts per million. MAIT TCRs were defined by TRAV1-2 paired with TRAJ12, TRAJ20 or TRAJ33, and iNKT TCRs by TRAV10 paired with TRAJ18. A search of VDJdb, accessed on 1 November 2021, was run for TCRs annotated to CMV, EBV and SARS-CoV-2, with TCRs annotated for multiple antigens excluded. TCRdb trimmed public reads at Q25 via fastp, called clones via MiXCR and kept in-frame beta chains. Each CDR3 protein gets just one entry, which takes the most common genes and DNA from the rows behind it. TCRdb, not the original authors, processed these V and J calls. This sample comprises 85,000 to 100,000 distinct CDR3 sequences, about 12% of them detected only once. Approximately 2% of the sample comes from the top ten.

The sequenced sample was whole blood. The TCR sequence derives from an adult who was a healthcare worker with PCR-confirmed SARS-CoV-2 infection or an uninfected control (not recorded which). The rearrangement combines TRBV28 with TRBJ2-2, with the D gene not clear enough to name. The CDR3 loop reads CASSFGPPNTGELFF. The nucleotide sequence is TGTGCCAGCAGTTTTGGACCACCGAACACCGGGGAGCTGTTTTTT.